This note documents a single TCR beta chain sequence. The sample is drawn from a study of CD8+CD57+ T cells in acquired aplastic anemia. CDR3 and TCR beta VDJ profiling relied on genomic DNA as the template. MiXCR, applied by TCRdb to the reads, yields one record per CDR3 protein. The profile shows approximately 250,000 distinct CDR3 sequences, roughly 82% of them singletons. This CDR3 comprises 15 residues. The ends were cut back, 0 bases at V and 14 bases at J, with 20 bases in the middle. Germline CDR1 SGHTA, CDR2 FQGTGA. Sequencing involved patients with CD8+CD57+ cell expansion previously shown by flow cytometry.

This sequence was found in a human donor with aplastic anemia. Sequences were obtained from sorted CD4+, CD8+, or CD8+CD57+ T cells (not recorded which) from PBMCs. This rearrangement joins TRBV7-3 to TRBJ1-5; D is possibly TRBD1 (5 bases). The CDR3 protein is CASSLTKRGNYNEHF. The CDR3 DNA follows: TGTGCCAGCAGCTTAACGAAGCGGGGGAACTACAATGAGCATTTT.